A selection of T cell receptor beta chains follows, all from one sample in a study of blood T cell repertoires in COVID-19. The repertoire was sequenced with immunoSEQ multiplex PCR; TCRdb's copy has only in-frame clones and lacks some. The repertoire holds about 380,000 clones, with more than 70% as singletons. The sample taken for sequencing was PBMCs or T cells enriched from blood (not recorded which). Receptors originate from a woman aged 18 to 35 who had recovered from COVID-19. Both conserved end residues are part of each CDR3. The order of the fields is CDR3 protein, CDR3 DNA, V gene, clone size, J gene, D gene. A D gene is named only where the DNA matches it firmly. Clone size is not always given. Where it is, it says once, few, many or a class for expanded clones.

CDR3: CATSREGGRNEKLFF
DNA: TGTGCCACCAGCAGAGAGGGGGGTAGGAATGAAAAACTGTTTTTT
V: TRBV15
size: -
J: TRBJ1-4
D: -

CDR3: CASSRTAAEAFF
DNA: TGTGCCAGCAGTCGGACAGCTGCTGAAGCTTTCTTT
V: TRBV6-5
size: few
J: TRBJ1-1
D: -

CDR3: CSVEESYGATGNTIYF
DNA: TGCAGCGTTGAAGAGTCGTACGGAGCCACTGGAAACACCATATATTTT
V: TRBV29-1
size: -
J: TRBJ1-3
D: -

CDR3: CASSLWERETQYF
DNA: TGTGCCAGCAGCTTATGGGAGAGGGAGACCCAGTACTTC
V: TRBV7-3
size: -
J: TRBJ2-5
D: -

CDR3: CASSYRSGNTEAFF
DNA: TGTGCCAGCAGTTATAGGAGTGGCAACACTGAAGCTTTCTTT
V: TRBV6-5
size: -
J: TRBJ1-1
D: -

CDR3: CASGDRGRYDYGYTF
DNA: TGTGCCAGCGGGGACAGGGGCCGTTACGACTATGGCTACACCTTC
V: TRBV6-6
size: -
J: TRBJ1-2
D: TRBD1

CDR3: CASRFGTGKKDTQYF
DNA: TGTGCCAGCAGATTCGGGACAGGGAAGAAAGATACGCAGTATTTT
V: TRBV6-5
size: -
J: TRBJ2-3
D: TRBD1

CDR3: CASSLRTGQETQYF
DNA: TGTGCCAGCAGCCTACGGACTGGCCAAGAGACCCAGTACTTC
V: TRBV7-2
size: -
J: TRBJ2-5
D: -

CDR3: CASSDSYGYTF
DNA: TGTGCCAGCAGCGACAGTTATGGCTACACCTTC
V: TRBV6-5
size: -
J: TRBJ1-2
D: -

CDR3: CASSQVGGTEAFF
DNA: TGTGCCAGCAGCCAAGTCGGCGGGACTGAAGCTTTCTTT
V: TRBV14
size: -
J: TRBJ1-1
D: -

CDR3: CASSYFGGDQPQHF
DNA: TGTGCCAGCAGTTATTTCGGGGGTGACCAGCCCCAGCATTTT
V: TRBV6-5
size: -
J: TRBJ1-5
D: -

CDR3: CASRPGFSNQPQHF
DNA: TGTGCCAGCCGCCCGGGATTTAGCAATCAGCCCCAGCATTTT
V: TRBV27
size: -
J: TRBJ1-5
D: -

CDR3: CASSQGTERGKSTEAFF
DNA: TGCGCCAGCAGCCAAGGGACAGAGAGGGGGAAGAGTACTGAAGCTTTCTTT
V: TRBV23-1
size: -
J: TRBJ1-1
D: TRBD1

CDR3: CASSHPADIANTGELFF
DNA: TGTGCCAGCAGCCACCCCGCTGACATCGCGAACACCGGGGAGCTGTTTTTT
V: TRBV6-2/TRBV6-3
size: -
J: TRBJ2-2
D: -

CDR3: CASSLGQGGSGYGYTF
DNA: TGTGCCAGCTCCCTGGGACAGGGAGGCTCGGGGTATGGCTACACCTTC
V: TRBV18
size: -
J: TRBJ1-2
D: TRBD1

CDR3: CASSFEYHSYNEQFF
DNA: TGTGCCAGCAGCTTCGAGTATCACTCCTACAATGAGCAGTTCTTC
V: TRBV7-9
size: -
J: TRBJ2-1
D: -

CDR3: CASTRGSNEKLFF
DNA: TGTGCCAGCACTCGGGGGTCTAATGAAAAACTGTTTTTT
V: TRBV6-5
size: -
J: TRBJ1-4
D: -

CDR3: CASSLAAGMGYTF
DNA: TGTGCCAGCAGCTTAGCTGCCGGGATGGGCTACACCTTC
V: TRBV11-2
size: -
J: TRBJ1-2
D: -

CDR3: CASSSGDYTEAFF
DNA: TGTGCCAGCAGCTCCGGGGATTACACTGAAGCTTTCTTT
V: TRBV5-4
size: -
J: TRBJ1-1
D: -

CDR3: CASSLVQGNGYTF
DNA: TGTGCCAGCAGCTTAGTCCAGGGAAATGGCTACACCTTC
V: TRBV7-8
size: -
J: TRBJ1-2
D: -

CDR3: CASSLDRGRWNGYTF
DNA: TGTGCCAGTAGCCTGGACAGGGGGCGCTGGAACGGCTACACCTTC
V: TRBV19
size: -
J: TRBJ1-2
D: TRBD1

CDR3: CASGSRGTLGEAFF
DNA: TGTGCTAGTGGTTCTAGGGGAACCCTGGGTGAAGCTTTCTTT
V: TRBV12-5
size: -
J: TRBJ1-1
D: -

CDR3: CASSSYTTENTEAFF
DNA: TGTGCCAGCAGCTCCTACACTACCGAAAACACTGAAGCTTTCTTT
V: TRBV7-9
size: few
J: TRBJ1-1
D: -

CDR3: CASSEAGTNYGYTF
DNA: TGTGCCAGCAGTGAGGCAGGAACTAACTATGGCTACACCTTC
V: TRBV6-1
size: -
J: TRBJ1-2
D: -

CDR3: CAWTPTGGRGGYTF
DNA: TGTGCCTGGACCCCGACAGGGGGCAGGGGTGGCTACACCTTC
V: TRBV30
size: -
J: TRBJ1-2
D: TRBD1

CDR3: CASSLYRLVSYEQYF
DNA: TGTGCCAGCAGTTTATACAGGTTGGTTTCCTACGAGCAGTACTTC
V: TRBV28
size: -
J: TRBJ2-7
D: -

CDR3: CAWSAGQGTGNTIYF
DNA: TGTGCCTGGAGTGCCGGACAGGGGACCGGAAACACCATATATTTT
V: TRBV30
size: -
J: TRBJ1-3
D: TRBD1

CDR3: CASSIQGSHGYTF
DNA: TGTGCCAGCAGTATACAGGGATCCCATGGCTACACCTTC
V: TRBV27
size: -
J: TRBJ1-2
D: -

CDR3: CASLAGTGLTGELFF
DNA: TGTGCCAGCCTGGCCGGGACAGGGTTGACCGGGGAGCTGTTTTTT
V: TRBV7-8
size: -
J: TRBJ2-2
D: TRBD1

CDR3: CASSQGTGGSDTQYF
DNA: TGCGCCAGCAGTCAAGGGACAGGGGGGAGCGATACGCAGTATTTT
V: TRBV4-1
size: -
J: TRBJ2-3
D: TRBD1

CDR3: CASSLGQGDNSPLHF
DNA: TGTGCCAGCAGCTTGGGACAGGGGGATAATTCACCCCTCCACTTT
V: TRBV5-4
size: -
J: TRBJ1-6
D: TRBD1

CDR3: CASSPPGETQYF
DNA: TGTGCCAGCAGCCCTCCCGGGGAGACCCAGTACTTC
V: TRBV5-4
size: -
J: TRBJ2-5
D: -

CDR3: CASSEQGAGETQYF
DNA: TGTGCCAGCAGTGAACAGGGGGCGGGTGAGACCCAGTACTTC
V: TRBV2
size: -
J: TRBJ2-5
D: TRBD1

CDR3: CASIDYQDNEQFF
DNA: TGTGCCAGCATCGACTACCAGGACAATGAGCAGTTCTTC
V: TRBV2
size: once
J: TRBJ2-1
D: -

CDR3: CASSELAGGRGELFF
DNA: TGTGCCAGCAGCGAACTAGCGGGGGGCCGGGGGGAGCTGTTTTTT
V: TRBV13
size: -
J: TRBJ2-2
D: TRBD2

CDR3: CASSWGQGTDTQYF
DNA: TGCGCCAGCAGCTGGGGACAGGGGACAGATACGCAGTATTTT
V: TRBV5-1
size: -
J: TRBJ2-3
D: TRBD1

CDR3: CASSPLPSDPTDTQYF
DNA: TGTGCCAGCTCACCACTCCCTAGCGATCCCACAGATACGCAGTATTTT
V: TRBV18
size: -
J: TRBJ2-3
D: -

CDR3: CSVDLGANSYEQYF
DNA: TGCAGCGTTGACCTGGGGGCCAACTCCTACGAGCAGTACTTC
V: TRBV29-1
size: once
J: TRBJ2-7
D: -

CDR3: CASNRGGGTDTQYF
DNA: TGTGCCAGCAATCGCGGGGGAGGGACAGATACGCAGTATTTT
V: TRBV6-5
size: -
J: TRBJ2-3
D: TRBD2

CDR3: CASSEARARTPVHF
DNA: TGTGCCAGCAGTGAAGCGAGGGCCCGAACTCCCGTCCACTTT
V: TRBV6-1
size: -
J: TRBJ1-6
D: -

CDR3: CASGTGDQAGNTIYF
DNA: TGCGCCAGCGGAACAGGAGATCAGGCCGGAAACACCATATATTTT
V: TRBV5-1
size: few
J: TRBJ1-3
D: -

CDR3: CSVLWTGDYGYTF
DNA: TGCAGCGTCCTATGGACAGGGGACTATGGCTACACCTTC
V: TRBV29-1
size: -
J: TRBJ1-2
D: TRBD1

CDR3: CASSLWTENEQYF
DNA: TGTGCCAGCAGCCTATGGACTGAGAACGAGCAGTACTTC
V: TRBV11-2
size: -
J: TRBJ2-7
D: -

CDR3: CASSQGFTGSRGYGYTF
DNA: TGTGCCAGCAGCCAAGGTTTTACGGGCAGCAGAGGGTATGGCTACACCTTC
V: TRBV3-1/TRBV3-2
size: -
J: TRBJ1-2
D: -

CDR3: CASSHVRLAPSFF
DNA: TGCGCCAGCAGCCATGTTCGACTAGCCCCCTCGTTCTTC
V: TRBV4-1
size: -
J: TRBJ2-1
D: TRBD2

CDR3: CASSLLSTSGDRAGELFF
DNA: TGTGCTAGCAGCCTCCTCTCCACTAGCGGGGATCGCGCCGGGGAGCTGTTTTTT
V: TRBV7-7
size: -
J: TRBJ2-2
D: TRBD2